This T cell receptor beta chain was captured by sequencing in a study of T cell changes during pregnancy in multiple sclerosis. TCRdb's copy holds only in-frame clones and misses some; the assay was immunoSEQ multiplex PCR. The sample lists approximately 50,000 clones; approximately 94% were seen once. A single count supports this clone. Germline V gene lookup returns CDR1 SGDLS and CDR2 YYNGEE. The CDR3 sequence is 14 residues long. Trimming took 1 base from V and 1 from J; bases not matched to a gene: 1. The sequencing here drew on CD4+ T cells from peripheral blood mononuclear cells, taken in the third trimester of pregnancy. This clonotype was sampled from a female donor with multiple sclerosis, enrolled in a pregnancy study. The genes are TRBV9 and TRBJ1-2; 7 bases line up with TRBD1. The CDR3 coding sequence is TGTGCCAGCAGCGTAAGGGACAGTAACTATGGCTACACCTTC. This codes for CASSVRDSNYGYTF.